The rows below give T cell receptor beta chains drawn from one sample of a study of T-cell memory formation after mild COVID-19. TCRdb re-analysed the 5' RACE reads in MiXCR, keeping a single row per CDR3 protein. The sample has 450,000 or so distinct CDR3 sequences; roughly 25% are singletons. Sequenced: PBMCs or a T cell subset sorted from them (not recorded which). The receptors stem from an adult woman who had mild COVID-19 (a few samples of this study predate the infection). Cell type and time point are not known. Each CDR3 is given with its conserved first and last residue. A D gene is named only where the DNA matches it firmly. Only part of the rows carry a size: once, few, many, or a class if the clone is expanded.

>13|TRBJ1-5|TRBV30|-|-
TGTGCCTGCGGGACGGTTCATGGTGGAGCCCAGCATTTT
CACGTVHGGAQHF
>13|TRBJ2-5|TRBV29-1|-|-
TGCAGCGTAGAGAGAGGGGAGAGGGAGACCCAGTACTTC
CSVERGERETQYF
>16|TRBJ1-1|TRBV24-1|-|-
TGTGCCACCAGTGATTTGGAAGGGGCCATGAACACTGAAGCTTTCTTT
CATSDLEGAMNTEAFF
>18|TRBJ2-3|TRBV29-1|TRBD2|few
TGCAGCGTTGTGGGACTAGCGGGAGGACCTTCTAGCACAGATACGCAGTATTTT
CSVVGLAGGPSSTDTQYF
>18|TRBJ2-5|TRBV7-9|TRBD2|-
TGTGCCAGCAGCTCGACTTTAGGACTAGCGGGAGAACCGCCGGCCCAGTACTTC
CASSSTLGLAGEPPAQYF
>17|TRBJ2-1|TRBV7-6|TRBD2|-
TGTGCCAGCAGCTTACCCCTCGAGGCGGGAGCGAGGAATGAGCAGTTCTTC
CASSLPLEAGARNEQFF
>15|TRBJ2-4|TRBV20-1|TRBD1|-
TGCAGTGCTAGAGATCCGACAGGGTCTAAAAACATTCAGTACTTC
CSARDPTGSKNIQYF
>13|TRBJ1-1|TRBV5-1|-|-
TGCGCCAGCAGCTTAGAGGACGGTATAAAAGCTTTCTTT
CASSLEDGIKAFF
>19|TRBJ1-6|TRBV11-2|-|few
TGTGCCAGCAGCTACACACCAATAGAAGGGGGCTCCTATAATTCACCCCTCCACTTT
CASSYTPIEGGSYNSPLHF
>17|TRBJ2-5|TRBV2|-|few
TGTGCCAGCCCCACGCCCTCTCCCTTGGGCCACCAAGAGACCCAGTACTTC
CASPTPSPLGHQETQYF
>14|TRBJ2-7|TRBV5-1|TRBD2|-
TGCGCCAGCAGCACCGGCGGGAGCCCTTACGAGCAGTACTTC
CASSTGGSPYEQYF
>14|TRBJ1-2|TRBV6-1|TRBD1|-
TGTGCCAGCAGTGGACAGGGATCTAACTATGGCTACACCTTC
CASSGQGSNYGYTF
>17|TRBJ2-3|TRBV5-1|TRBD2|-
TGCGCCAGCAGCTTGACTATAAGCGGGGGGACCACAGATACGCAGTATTTT
CASSLTISGGTTDTQYF
>15|TRBJ2-1|TRBV6-5|-|-
TGTGCCAGCAGTTCGCCGCTTTCGGGGGACGGGGAGCAGTTCTTC
CASSSPLSGDGEQFF
>12|TRBJ1-4|TRBV3-1|-|few
TGTGCCAGCAGCCAACGTCGTGGAAAACTGTTTTTT
CASSQRRGKLFF
>11|TRBJ1-1|TRBV11-2|-|-
TGTGCCAGCAGCACCCCGATTGAAGCTTTCTTT
CASSTPIEAFF
>14|TRBJ2-3|TRBV4-2|-|-
TGTGCCAGCAGCCTGGACAGCCGAAAAGATACGCAGTATTTT
CASSLDSRKDTQYF
>12|TRBJ2-7|TRBV12-3/TRBV12-4|-|few
TGTGCCAGCAGCCCGGGGAACGACGAGCAGTACTTC
CASSPGNDEQYF
>18|TRBJ2-3|TRBV9|-|-
TGTGCCAGCAGCGTAGCTCAAGGTGCAGCCCCCGGCACAGATACGCAGTATTTT
CASSVAQGAAPGTDTQYF
>18|TRBJ2-5|TRBV3-1|TRBD2|-
TGTGCCAGCAGCCAAGGACGATTAGCGGGGGGGCGGGACGAGACCCAGTACTTC
CASSQGRLAGGRDETQYF
>11|TRBJ2-5|TRBV24-1|-|-
TGTGCCACCAGCTCAGGAGAGACCCAGTACTTC
CATSSGETQYF
>12|TRBJ1-2|TRBV3-1|-|-
TGTGCCAGCAGCTCAGAGGGGGATGGCTACACCTTC
CASSSEGDGYTF
>12|TRBJ2-7|TRBV4-1|-|few
TGCGCCAGCAGCCTGACGTCCCACGAGCAGTACTTC
CASSLTSHEQYF
>15|TRBJ2-3|TRBV24-1|TRBD1|-
TGTGCCACCAGTGATTCGCAGGGGGCCACAGATACGCAGTATTTT
CATSDSQGATDTQYF
>14|TRBJ2-2|TRBV12-3/TRBV12-4|TRBD1|few
TGTGCCAGCAGATCGACAGGGGGCAAGGGGGAGCTGTTTTTT
CASRSTGGKGELFF
>12|TRBJ1-1|TRBV11-3|-|-
TGTGCCAGCAGCTTAGGGGAAGCTGAAGCTTTCTTT
CASSLGEAEAFF
>14|TRBJ1-1|TRBV25-1|TRBD1|-
TGTGCCAGCAATGGGGACAGGACGAACACTGAAGCTTTCTTT
CASNGDRTNTEAFF
>16|TRBJ2-6|TRBV5-5|TRBD1|few
TGTGCCAGCAGCAGGACGACAGGGGCTGGGGCCAACGTCCTGACTTTC
CASSRTTGAGANVLTF
>12|TRBJ1-5|TRBV30|TRBD1|many
TGTGCCTGGAGGCAGGGGGATCAGCCCCAGCATTTT
CAWRQGDQPQHF
>21|TRBJ1-1|TRBV12-3/TRBV12-4|-|few
TGTGCCAGCAGTTCGTACGGGCTGGGGAGGGCACCCGGGTTTATGAACACTGAAGCTTTCTTT
CASSSYGLGRAPGFMNTEAFF
>15|TRBJ2-1|TRBV6-6|TRBD2|-
TGTGCCAGCAGTCCACTAGCGGGGGGGATCAATGAGCAGTTCTTC
CASSPLAGGINEQFF
>13|TRBJ1-4|TRBV7-2|-|few
TGTGCCAGCAGTTCCCAACGGGGGGAAAAACTGTTTTTT
CASSSQRGEKLFF
>14|TRBJ2-7|TRBV19|-|-
TGTGCCAGTAGTATAATGGCAGACTCCTACGAGCAGTACTTC
CASSIMADSYEQYF
>14|TRBJ2-1|TRBV29-1|-|-
TGCAGCGTTGAGTTTGGCAGGGGGGCAAATGAGCAGTTCTTC
CSVEFGRGANEQFF
>19|TRBJ2-3|TRBV7-2|TRBD2|few
TGTGCCAGCAGTTTTAATTATGGTCACCTAGCGGCAAGCACAGATACGCAGTATTTT
CASSFNYGHLAASTDTQYF
>14|TRBJ1-4|TRBV12-3/TRBV12-4|TRBD1|many
TGTGCCAGCAGTCGGACAGGGTTAACGAAAAAACTGTTTTTT
CASSRTGLTKKLFF
>14|TRBJ1-1|TRBV24-1|-|-
TGTGCCACCAGTGATTCACAGGGTTACACTGAAGCTTTCTTT
CATSDSQGYTEAFF
>14|TRBJ2-3|TRBV5-1|-|few
TGCGCCAGCAGCCTGAACATGGAGACAGATACGCAGTATTTT
CASSLNMETDTQYF
>14|TRBJ2-1|TRBV27|-|-
TGTGCCAGCAGTTTATCCTTTACCTACAATGAGCAGTTCTTC
CASSLSFTYNEQFF
>18|TRBJ2-5|TRBV6-5|TRBD2|few
TGTGCCAGCAGTTACTCGAGGCCTACTAGCGGGAGGGCAGAGACCCAGTACTTC
CASSYSRPTSGRAETQYF
>14|TRBJ2-7|TRBV24-1|TRBD1|-
TGTGCCACCTCAGGGGGCGACTTCTCCTACGAGCAGTACTTC
CATSGGDFSYEQYF
>11|TRBJ1-2|TRBV20-1|-|-
TGCAGTGCTAGAGATTTTCCCTTTTACACCTTC
CSARDFPFYTF
>15|TRBJ2-3|TRBV6-2/TRBV6-3|TRBD2|-
TGTGCCAGCAAGGCTAGCGGGAGGGGGTCAGATACGCAGTATTTT
CASKASGRGSDTQYF
>12|TRBJ1-1|TRBV7-9|-|-
TGTGCCAGCAGCTTTTCGGGGGGTGAGGCTTTCTTT
CASSFSGGEAFF
>16|TRBJ2-1|TRBV5-4|-|few
TGTGCCAGCAGCCCATCGGACAGACTCTCCTACAATGAGCAGTTCTTC
CASSPSDRLSYNEQFF
>13|TRBJ2-7|TRBV21-1|-|many
TGTGCCAGCAGCAAAGTCCCAGACTACGAGCAGTACTTC
CASSKVPDYEQYF
>14|TRBJ2-3|TRBV7-6|-|few
TGTGCCAGCAGAGGTAGAGATGGGACAGATACGCAGTATTTT
CASRGRDGTDTQYF
>13|TRBJ2-7|TRBV5-1|-|many
TGCGCCAGCAGCCTGGAACAGACCTACGAGCAGTACTTC
CASSLEQTYEQYF
>16|TRBJ2-1|TRBV11-3|TRBD1|-
TGTGCCAGCAGCACCAGACAGGGGGCTAACTACAATGAGCAGTTCTTC
CASSTRQGANYNEQFF
>15|TRBJ2-1|TRBV24-1|TRBD1|many
TGTGCCACCAGTGATGTCCGGGACAGGGCCCATGAGCAGTTCTTC
CATSDVRDRAHEQFF
>16|TRBJ2-3|TRBV6-1|-|-
TGTGCCAGCAGTGAAATCAAGGGTACGGGCACAGATACGCAGTATTTT
CASSEIKGTGTDTQYF
>21|TRBJ1-5|TRBV23-1|TRBD1|few
TGCGCCAGCACTCCACCCCGGCCGGGACAGGGGACAAGATCTAGCAATCAGCCCCAGCATTTT
CASTPPRPGQGTRSSNQPQHF
>18|TRBJ2-7|TRBV27|-|-
TGTGCCAGCAGTTTCACCGCCGGTGGGCTGCTTCTAACCTACGAGCAGTACTTC
CASSFTAGGLLLTYEQYF
>16|TRBJ1-3|TRBV28|TRBD1|-
TGTGCCAGCAGTTTACGACCCCGGGACAGAGGGCACACCATATATTTT
CASSLRPRDRGHTIYF
>15|TRBJ1-5|TRBV9|-|-
TGTGCCAGCAGCCTAGGAGGGAATAGCAATCAGCCCCAGCATTTT
CASSLGGNSNQPQHF
>17|TRBJ2-3|TRBV15|-|-
TGTGCCACCAGCAGAGAGTCAGGGTACGGGTTAAGAGATACGCAGTATTTT
CATSRESGYGLRDTQYF
>17|TRBJ2-3|TRBV4-1|-|-
TGCGCCAGCAGCCAAGAAACGGACACGTTTTTCACAGATACGCAGTATTTT
CASSQETDTFFTDTQYF
>15|TRBJ1-4|TRBV4-3|TRBD1|-
TGCGCCAGCAGCCAAGAAGACAGGGTAGATGAAAAACTGTTTTTT
CASSQEDRVDEKLFF
>14|TRBJ2-4|TRBV7-2|TRBD2|few
TGTGCCAGCAGCCTGGGGGGGACCAAAAACATTCAGTACTTC
CASSLGGTKNIQYF
>15|TRBJ1-2|TRBV15|-|-
TGTGCCACCAGCAGAGAGGCAGGGACCAACTATGGCTACACCTTC
CATSREAGTNYGYTF